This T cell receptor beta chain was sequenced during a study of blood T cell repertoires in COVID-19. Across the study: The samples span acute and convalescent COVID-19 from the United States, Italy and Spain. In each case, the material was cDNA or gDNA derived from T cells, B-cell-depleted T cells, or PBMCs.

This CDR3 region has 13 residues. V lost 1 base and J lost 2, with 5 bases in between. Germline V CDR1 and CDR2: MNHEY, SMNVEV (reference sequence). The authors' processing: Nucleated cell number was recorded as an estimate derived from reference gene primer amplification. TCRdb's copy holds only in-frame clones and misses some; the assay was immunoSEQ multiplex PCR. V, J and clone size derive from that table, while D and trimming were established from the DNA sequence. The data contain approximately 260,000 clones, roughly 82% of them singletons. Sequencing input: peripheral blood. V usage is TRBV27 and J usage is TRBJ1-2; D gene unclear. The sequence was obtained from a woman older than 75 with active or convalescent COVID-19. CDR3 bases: TGTGCCAGCAGTTTATACAGAAACTATGGCTACACCTTC. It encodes CASSLYRNYGYTF.